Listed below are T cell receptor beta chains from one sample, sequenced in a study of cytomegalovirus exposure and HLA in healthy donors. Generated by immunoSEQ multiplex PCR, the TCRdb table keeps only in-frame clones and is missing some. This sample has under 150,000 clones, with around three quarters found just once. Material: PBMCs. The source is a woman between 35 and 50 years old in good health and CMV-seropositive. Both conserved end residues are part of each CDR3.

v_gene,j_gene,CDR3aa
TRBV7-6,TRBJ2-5,CASSTRQLQETQYF
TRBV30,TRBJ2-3,CAWSQSTSGRRYF
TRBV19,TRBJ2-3,CASSISSGATDTQYF
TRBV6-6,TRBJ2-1,CASSYPPKGADEQFF
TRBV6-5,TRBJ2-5,CASRGGRQETQYF
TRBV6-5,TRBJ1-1,CASSYGTGFSTEAFF
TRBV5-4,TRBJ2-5,CASKSGNSETQYF
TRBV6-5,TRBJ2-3,CASSYSTSVSTDTQYF
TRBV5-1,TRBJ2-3,CASSRGAGEIDTQYF
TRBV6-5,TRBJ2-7,CASSGQGADEQYF
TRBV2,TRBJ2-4,CASSEIFRESKNIQYF
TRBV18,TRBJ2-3,CASSPGSPGLAGGIDTQYF
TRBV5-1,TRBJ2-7,CASSLGVDRAHYEQYF
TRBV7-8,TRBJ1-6,CASSLQMGQLNSPLHF
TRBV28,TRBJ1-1,CATTLGGPAFF
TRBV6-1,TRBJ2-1,CASKSSREVFNEQFF
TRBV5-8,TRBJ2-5,CASGRGGGYQETQYF
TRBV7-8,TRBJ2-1,CASSEVQLGNEQFF
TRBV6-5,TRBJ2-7,CASSYTSGTYEQYF
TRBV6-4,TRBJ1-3,CASSDSVRAFSGNTIYF
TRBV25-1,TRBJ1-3,CASKRQGGNTIYF
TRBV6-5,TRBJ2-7,CASMSSAGSYEQYF
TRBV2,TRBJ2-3,CASRPTSASTDTQYF
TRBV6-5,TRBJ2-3,CASSYALAGVTDTQYF
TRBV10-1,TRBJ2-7,CANPGGWFYYEQYF
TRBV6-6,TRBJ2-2,CASSDRDSNTGELFF
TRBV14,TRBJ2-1,CASSQPGLARNEQFF
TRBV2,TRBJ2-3,CASRGARFTDTQYF
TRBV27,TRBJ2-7,CASRPLSSAHSYEQYF
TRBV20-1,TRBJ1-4,CSAKRGEKLFF
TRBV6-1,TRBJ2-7,CASRNGIREQYF
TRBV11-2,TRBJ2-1,CASSFTSGSYNEQFF
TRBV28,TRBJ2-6,CASSLAVHSGANVLTF
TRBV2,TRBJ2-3,CASGLGGSGAPDTQYF
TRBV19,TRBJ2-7,CASSARGSGTYEQYF
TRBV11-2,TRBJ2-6,CASSLIQGSGANVLTF
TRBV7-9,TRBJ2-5,CASSFRGGETQYF
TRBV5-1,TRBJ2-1,CASWDTQGGQFF
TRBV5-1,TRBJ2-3,CASSLSVSGGSDTQYF
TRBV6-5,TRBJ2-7,CASTLGAGPYEQYF
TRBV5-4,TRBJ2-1,CASNPGGSSGEQFF
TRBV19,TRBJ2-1,CASSGTPRNEQFF
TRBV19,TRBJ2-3,CASIPGGAADTQYF
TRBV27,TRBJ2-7,CASSKGTRVGEQYF
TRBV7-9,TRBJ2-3,CASSDGTDTQYF
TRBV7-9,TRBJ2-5,CASTSFGGSGETQYF
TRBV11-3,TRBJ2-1,CASSLGSAGGANEQFF
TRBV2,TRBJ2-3,CASGKESGVFTDTQYF
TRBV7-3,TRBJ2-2,CASSLGSGTGELFF
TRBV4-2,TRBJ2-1,CASSQAGLSYNEQFF
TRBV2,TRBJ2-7,CASRSGTRIVAEQYF
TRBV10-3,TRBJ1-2,CAISESGTSYGYTF
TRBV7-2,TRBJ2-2,CASSLGTSGIEELFF
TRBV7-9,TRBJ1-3,CASSLDRSGNTIYF